This TCR beta chain was captured in a study of early T cells in non-severe SARS-CoV-2 infection. In the study overall: Sequenced bulk RNA came from whole blood that was unsorted, and chains were unpaired.

In its sample, this clonotype was seen a few times. What it binds is not known. Individual cDNA molecules were tagged with unique molecular identifiers, the study reported. TCRdb re-analysed the 5' RACE reads in MiXCR, keeping a single row per CDR3 protein. In the table there are just under 65,000 distinct CDR3 sequences, about an eighth of which are singletons. Overall study findings and caveats: There was a bias toward anti-spike CD8 responses in VDJdb matching, which missed private and CD4 specificities.

The sequencing sample was made of whole blood. The source is an adult who was a healthcare worker with PCR-confirmed SARS-CoV-2 infection or an uninfected control (not recorded which).

The CDR3 loop is CASSIPGRSRDEQYF. The CDR3, as DNA: TGTGCCAGCAGCATCCCGGGGAGATCGCGGGACGAGCAGTACTTC. The V call is TRBV21-1, the J call TRBJ2-7; no DNA check was done on the table's D call, TRBD1. TRBV21-1 corresponds to a pseudogene. The CDR3 loop spans 15 amino acids.